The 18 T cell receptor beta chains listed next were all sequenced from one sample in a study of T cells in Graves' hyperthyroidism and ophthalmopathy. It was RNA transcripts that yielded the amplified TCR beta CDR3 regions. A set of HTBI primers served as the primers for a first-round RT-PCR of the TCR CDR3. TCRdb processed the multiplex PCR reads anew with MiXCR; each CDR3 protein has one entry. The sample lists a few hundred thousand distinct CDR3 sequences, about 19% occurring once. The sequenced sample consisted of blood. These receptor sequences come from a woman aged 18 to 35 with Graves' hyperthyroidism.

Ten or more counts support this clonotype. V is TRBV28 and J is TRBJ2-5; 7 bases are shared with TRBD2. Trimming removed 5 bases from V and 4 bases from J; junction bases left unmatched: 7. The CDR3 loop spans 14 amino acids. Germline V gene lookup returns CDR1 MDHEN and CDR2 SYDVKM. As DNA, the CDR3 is TGTGCCAGCAGTCTTTGGCCGGGGGGAGAGACCCAGTACTTC. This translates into CASSLWPGGETQYF.

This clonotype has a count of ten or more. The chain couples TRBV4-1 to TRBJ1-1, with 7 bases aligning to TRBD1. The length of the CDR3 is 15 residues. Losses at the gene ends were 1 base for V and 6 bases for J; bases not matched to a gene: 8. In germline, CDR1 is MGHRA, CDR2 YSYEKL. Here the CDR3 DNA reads TGCGCCAGCAGCCAAGTTCCCAGGGGGTTTTCTGAAGCTTTCTTT. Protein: CASSQVPRGFSEAFF.

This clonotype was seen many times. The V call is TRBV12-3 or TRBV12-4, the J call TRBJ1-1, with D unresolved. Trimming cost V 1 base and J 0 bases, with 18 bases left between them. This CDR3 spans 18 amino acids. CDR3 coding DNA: TGTGCCAGCAGTTTAGGAGGAGCAGCGGTAAACATGAACACTGAAGCTTTCTTT. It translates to CASSLGGAAVNMNTEAFF.

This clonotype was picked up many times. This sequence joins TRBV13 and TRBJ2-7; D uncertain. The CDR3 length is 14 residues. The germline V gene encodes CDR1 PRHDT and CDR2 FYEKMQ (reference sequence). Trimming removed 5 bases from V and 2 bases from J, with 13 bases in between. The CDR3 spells CASSRSISTYEQYF. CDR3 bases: TGTGCCAGCAGCAGGTCTATTTCCACCTACGAGCAGTACTTC.

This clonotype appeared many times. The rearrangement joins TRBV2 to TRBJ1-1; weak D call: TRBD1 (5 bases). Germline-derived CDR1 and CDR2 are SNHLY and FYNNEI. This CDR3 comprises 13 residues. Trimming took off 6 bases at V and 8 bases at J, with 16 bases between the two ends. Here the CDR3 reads CASRHLSAGEAFF. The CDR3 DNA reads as TGTGCCAGCAGACACCTTAGTGCAGGGGAAGCTTTCTTT.

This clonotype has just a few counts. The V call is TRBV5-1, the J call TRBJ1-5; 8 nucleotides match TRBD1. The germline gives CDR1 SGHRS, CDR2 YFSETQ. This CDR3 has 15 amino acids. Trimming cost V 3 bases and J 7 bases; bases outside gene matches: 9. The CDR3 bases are TGCGCCAGCAGCTCCGGGACAGGTGTCCGACAGCCCCAGCATTTT. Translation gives CASSSGTGVRQPQHF.

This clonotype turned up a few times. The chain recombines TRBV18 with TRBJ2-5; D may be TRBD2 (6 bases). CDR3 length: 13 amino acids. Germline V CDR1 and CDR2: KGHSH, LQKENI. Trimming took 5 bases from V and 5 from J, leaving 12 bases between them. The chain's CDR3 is CASSTGTGETQYF. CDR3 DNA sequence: TGTGCCAGCTCAACCGGGACTGGTGAGACCCAGTACTTC.

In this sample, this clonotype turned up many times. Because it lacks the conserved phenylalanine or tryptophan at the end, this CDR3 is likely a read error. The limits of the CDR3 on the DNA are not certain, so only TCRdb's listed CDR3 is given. The CDR3 loop is CASSYHPSE. V usage is TRBV2 and J usage is TRBJ1-1. Germline V gene data show CDR1 as SNHLY and CDR2 as FYNNEI. A total of 9 residues make up the CDR3, ends included.

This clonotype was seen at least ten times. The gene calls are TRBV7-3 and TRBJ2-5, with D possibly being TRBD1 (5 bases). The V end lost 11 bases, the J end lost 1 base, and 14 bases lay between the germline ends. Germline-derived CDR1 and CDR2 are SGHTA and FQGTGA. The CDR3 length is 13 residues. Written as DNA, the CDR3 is TGTGCCGAGATTTTGCAGGGCCAAGAGACCCAGTACTTC. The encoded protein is CAEILQGQETQYF.

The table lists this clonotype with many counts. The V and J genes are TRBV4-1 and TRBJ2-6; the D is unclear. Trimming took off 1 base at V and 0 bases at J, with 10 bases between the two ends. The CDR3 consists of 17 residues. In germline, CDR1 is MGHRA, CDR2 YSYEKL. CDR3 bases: TGCGCCAGCAGCCAAGGGCAGGAGAGCTCTGGGGCCAACGTCCTGACTTTC. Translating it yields CASSQGQESSGANVLTF.

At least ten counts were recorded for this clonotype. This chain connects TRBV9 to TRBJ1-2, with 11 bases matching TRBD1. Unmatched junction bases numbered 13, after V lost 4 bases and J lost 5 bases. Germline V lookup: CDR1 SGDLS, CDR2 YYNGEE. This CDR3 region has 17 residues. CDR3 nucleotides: TGTGCCAGCAGCCAAAACCGACCGGGACAGGGGGTTTATGGCTACACCTTC. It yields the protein CASSQNRPGQGVYGYTF.

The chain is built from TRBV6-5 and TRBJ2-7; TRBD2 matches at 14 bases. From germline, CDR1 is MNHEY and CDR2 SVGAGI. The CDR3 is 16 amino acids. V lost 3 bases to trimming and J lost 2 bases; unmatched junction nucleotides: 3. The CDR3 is CASSYGTSGGAYEQYF. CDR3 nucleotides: TGTGCCAGCAGTTATGGGACTAGCGGGGGCGCCTACGAGCAGTACTTC.

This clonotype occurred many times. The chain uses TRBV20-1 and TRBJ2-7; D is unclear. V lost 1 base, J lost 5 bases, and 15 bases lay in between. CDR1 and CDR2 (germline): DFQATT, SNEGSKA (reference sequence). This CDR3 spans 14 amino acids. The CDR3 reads CSARGYHTDHEQYF. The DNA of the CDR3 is TGCAGTGCTAGAGGGTACCACACCGACCACGAGCAGTACTTC.

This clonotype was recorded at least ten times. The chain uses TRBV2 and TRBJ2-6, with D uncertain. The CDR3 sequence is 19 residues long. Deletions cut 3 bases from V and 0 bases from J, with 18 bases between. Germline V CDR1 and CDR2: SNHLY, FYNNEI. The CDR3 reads CASSELGDVRYSGANVLTF. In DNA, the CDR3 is TGTGCCAGCAGTGAGTTGGGTGACGTCCGATACTCTGGGGCCAACGTCCTGACTTTC.

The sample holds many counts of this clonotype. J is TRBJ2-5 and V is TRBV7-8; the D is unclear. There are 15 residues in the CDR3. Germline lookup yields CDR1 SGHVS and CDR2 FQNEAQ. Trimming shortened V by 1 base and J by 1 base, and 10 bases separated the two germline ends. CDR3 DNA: TGTGCCAGCAGCTTAGATGGGAAAGGCCAAGAGACCCAGTACTTC. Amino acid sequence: CASSLDGKGQETQYF.

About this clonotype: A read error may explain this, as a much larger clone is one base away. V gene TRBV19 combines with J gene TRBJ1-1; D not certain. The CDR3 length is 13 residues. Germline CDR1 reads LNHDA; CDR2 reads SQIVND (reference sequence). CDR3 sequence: CASSKELDREAVF. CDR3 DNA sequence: TGTGCCAGTTCGAAGGAGCTCGACCGCGAAGCTGTCTTT.

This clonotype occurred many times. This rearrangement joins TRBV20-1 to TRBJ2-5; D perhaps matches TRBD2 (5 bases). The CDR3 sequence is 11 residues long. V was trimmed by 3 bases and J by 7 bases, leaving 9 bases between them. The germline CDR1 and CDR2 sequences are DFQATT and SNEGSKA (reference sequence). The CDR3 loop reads CSASAGGTQYF. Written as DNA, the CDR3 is TGCAGTGCTAGCGCGGGTGGGACCCAGTACTTC.

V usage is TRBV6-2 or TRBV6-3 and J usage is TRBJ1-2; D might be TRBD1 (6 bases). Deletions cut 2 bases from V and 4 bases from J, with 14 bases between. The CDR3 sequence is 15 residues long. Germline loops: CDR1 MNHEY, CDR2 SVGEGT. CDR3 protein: CASSYIGGRGYGYTF. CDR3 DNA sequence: TGTGCCAGCAGTTACATCGGGGGGCGCGGCTATGGCTACACCTTC.